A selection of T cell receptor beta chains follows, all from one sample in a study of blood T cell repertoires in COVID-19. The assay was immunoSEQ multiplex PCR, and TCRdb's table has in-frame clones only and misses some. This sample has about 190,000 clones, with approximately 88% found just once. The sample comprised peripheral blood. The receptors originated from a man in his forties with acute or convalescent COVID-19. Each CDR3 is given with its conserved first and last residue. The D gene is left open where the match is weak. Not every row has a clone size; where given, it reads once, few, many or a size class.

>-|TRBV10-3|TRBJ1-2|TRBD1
TGTGCCATCAGTGACCCTGGGACAGGCCCTAACTATGGCTACACCTTC
CAISDPGTGPNYGYTF
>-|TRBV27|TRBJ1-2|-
TGTGCCAGCAGAATCCCCGGGGGGGGCTATGGCTACACCTTC
CASRIPGGGYGYTF
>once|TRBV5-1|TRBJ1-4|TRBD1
TGCGCCAGCAGCCCGGGACAGGGTGTCAATGAAAAACTGTTTTTT
CASSPGQGVNEKLFF
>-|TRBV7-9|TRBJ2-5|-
TGTGCCAGCAGCTTAACAGGGAAGGAGACCCAGTACTTC
CASSLTGKETQYF
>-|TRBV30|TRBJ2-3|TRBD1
TGTGCCTGGAGGGATCGGACAGGGTGGTCAGACACAGATACGCAGTATTTT
CAWRDRTGWSDTDTQYF
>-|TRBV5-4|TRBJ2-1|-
TGTGCCAGCAGCTTGCTAGCCAGTCCAGGCCTTTACAATGAGCAGTTCTTC
CASSLLASPGLYNEQFF
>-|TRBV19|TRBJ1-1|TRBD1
TGTGCCAGTAGTATAGGAGGACAGGGGGCAGCTGAAGCTTTCTTT
CASSIGGQGAAEAFF
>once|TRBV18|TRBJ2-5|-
TGTGCCAGCTCACTACAGGGAGGAGCGGGGGAGACCCAGTACTTC
CASSLQGGAGETQYF
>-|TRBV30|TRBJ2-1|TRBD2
TGTGCCTGGAGTAATCCCGGGACTAGCGTTCCCCTTAAGTACAATGAGCAGTTCTTC
CAWSNPGTSVPLKYNEQFF
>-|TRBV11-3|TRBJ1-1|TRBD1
TGTGCCAGCAGCTCCGGACAGGGGAACACTGAAGCTTTCTTT
CASSSGQGNTEAFF
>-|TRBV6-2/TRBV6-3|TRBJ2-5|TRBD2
TGTGCCAGCAGTGAGTGGACTAGCGGATGGGAGACCCAGTACTTC
CASSEWTSGWETQYF
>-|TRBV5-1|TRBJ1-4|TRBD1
TGCGCCAGCAGCTTGGCCCCGCATACCGGGACAGACAATGAAAAACTGTTTTTT
CASSLAPHTGTDNEKLFF
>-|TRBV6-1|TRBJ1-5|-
TGTGCCAGCAGTGAAACAGGGATCTATAGCAATCAGCCCCAGCATTTT
CASSETGIYSNQPQHF
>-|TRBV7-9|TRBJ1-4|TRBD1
TGTGCCAGCAGCATCACAGGGGCAACTAATGAAAAACTGTTTTTT
CASSITGATNEKLFF
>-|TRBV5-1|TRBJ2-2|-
TGCGCCAGCAGTAATCCCCGGGGGTCTTACACCGGGGAGCTGTTTTTT
CASSNPRGSYTGELFF
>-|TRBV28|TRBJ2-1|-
TGTGCCAGCAGTTTATTGAGTCCGGATGAGCAGTTCTTC
CASSLLSPDEQFF
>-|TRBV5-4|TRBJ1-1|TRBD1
TGTGCCAGCAGCTTGGCTAGTCAATGGACAGGGGCCTCCGGTGAAGCTTTCTTT
CASSLASQWTGASGEAFF
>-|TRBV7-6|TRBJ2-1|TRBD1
TGTGCCAGCAGCTTAGGTCCTACAGGGGGCGCTGAGCAGTTCTTC
CASSLGPTGGAEQFF
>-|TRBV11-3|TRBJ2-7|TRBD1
TGTGCCAGCAGCTTAGGGACAGGGTCCGAGCAGTACTTC
CASSLGTGSEQYF
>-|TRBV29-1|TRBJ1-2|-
TGCAGCGTTCCAGAGGCAGCGACTATCAAGATGGGCTATGGCTACACCTTC
CSVPEAATIKMGYGYTF
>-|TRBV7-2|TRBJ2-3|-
TGTGCCAGCAGCTTAGACCGGAGCACAGATACGCAGTATTTT
CASSLDRSTDTQYF
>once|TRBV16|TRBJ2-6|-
TGTGCCAGCAGCCAATTAGAACTGCTCTCTGGGGCCAACGTCCTGACTTTC
CASSQLELLSGANVLTF
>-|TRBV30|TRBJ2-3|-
TGTGCCCGGAGTGAGACGCGGCGGGGCTGGGGAGATACGCAGTATTTT
CARSETRRGWGDTQYF
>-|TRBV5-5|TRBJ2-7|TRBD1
TGTGCCAGCAGCTTTAGGGACAGTGCCTACGAGCAGTACTTC
CASSFRDSAYEQYF
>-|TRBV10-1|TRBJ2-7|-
TGCGCCAGCAGTGAGTCTGGTCGATCGGGCGAGCAGTACTTC
CASSESGRSGEQYF
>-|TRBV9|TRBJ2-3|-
TGTGCCAGCAGCGTATTAGCGCAGTCTAGCACAGATACGCAGTATTTT
CASSVLAQSSTDTQYF
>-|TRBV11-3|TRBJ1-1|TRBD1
TGTGCCAGCAGCGCACAGGGGACTGAAGCTTTCTTT
CASSAQGTEAFF
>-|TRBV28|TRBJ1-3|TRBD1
TGTGCCAGCAGTACTACTTCTCTCGACAGGGCCTCTGGAAACACCATATATTTT
CASSTTSLDRASGNTIYF
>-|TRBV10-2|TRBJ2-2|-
TGCGCCAGCAGTGAGTCGAGGGGCGATTGGGGGCTCGACACCGGGGAGCTGTTTTTT
CASSESRGDWGLDTGELFF
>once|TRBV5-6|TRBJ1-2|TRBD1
TGTGCCAGCAGCTTGGCCGGGACAGGTGGCTACACCTTC
CASSLAGTGGYTF
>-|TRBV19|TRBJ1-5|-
TGTGCCAGTAGTAGGCAGTTCTATCAGCCCCAGCATTTT
CASSRQFYQPQHF
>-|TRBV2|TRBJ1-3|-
TGTGCCAGCAGCCAAGGGAGCTCTGGAAACACCATATATTTT
CASSQGSSGNTIYF
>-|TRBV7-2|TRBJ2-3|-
TGTGCCAGCAGCTTCACCTCGACTAGCACAGATACGCAGTATTTT
CASSFTSTSTDTQYF